These 8 T cell receptor beta chains share one sample of origin, sequenced in a study of identical twins (dated by TCRdb to 2016 to 2017). The library came from 5' RACE. Sequencing was performed on an Illumina HiSeq 2000. Through fastp at Q25 and MiXCR, TCRdb rebuilt clones from the public reads, retaining in-frame beta chains. All rows with the same CDR3 protein become a single entry with the most common DNA and genes. The sample yields approximately 220,000 distinct CDR3 sequences; 6.5% to 8.5% were counted once. The ten largest clones take up more than 1.5% of the sample. The same sample was also used in a study of yellow fever vaccine responses in identical twins.

The material sequenced was memory (CD45RO+) T cells sorted from blood. In light of the paper, this sample's cell subset or site label describes: CD45RO+ enriched T cells. Every receptor here comes from a young woman in good health.

The chain carries TRBV6-1 and TRBJ1-4; D uncertain. V dropped 2 bases and J dropped 6 bases, with 13 bases sitting between them. The CDR3 consists of 15 residues. In germline, CDR1 is MNHNS, CDR2 SASEGT. Here the CDR3 reads CASSEPVIGYEKLFF. The CDR3, as DNA: TGTGCCAGCAGTGAACCCGTCATTGGGTATGAAAAACTGTTTTTT.

This clonotype was observed many times. This rearrangement joins TRBV12-3 or TRBV12-4 to TRBJ2-5; the D gene could be TRBD1 or TRBD2 (6 bases each). Trimming shortened V by 5 bases and J by 2 bases, and 12 bases separated the two germline ends. CDR3 length: 14 amino acids. CDR3 region: CASSRGRQQETQYF. The CDR3 DNA reads TGTGCCAGCAGTCGGGGGCGCCAGCAAGAGACCCAGTACTTC.

This clonotype occurred many times. The rearrangement links TRBV14 to TRBJ1-3; D uncertain. Germline V CDR1 and CDR2: SGHDN, FVKESK. The germline V and J ends were trimmed by 1 base and 1 base, with 11 bases remaining between them. The CDR3 is 16 residues long. The DNA of the CDR3 is TGTGCCAGCAGCCAAGGATATCTACATTCTGGAAACACCATATATTTT. Amino acids: CASSQGYLHSGNTIYF.

This chain joins TRBV29-1 and TRBJ2-7, with D maybe TRBD2 (6 bases). CDR3 length: 14 amino acids. Germline V gene data show CDR1 as SQVTM and CDR2 as ANQGSEA. V shed 7 bases and J shed 3 bases, with 19 bases lying between them. The CDR3 spells CSGSPGLPDYEQYF. CDR3 in DNA: TGCAGCGGCTCCCCGGGACTGCCTGACTACGAGCAGTACTTC.

In its sample, this clonotype was seen many times. The chain uses TRBV12-3 or TRBV12-4 and TRBJ1-5; TRBD1 matches at 8 bases. This CDR3 region has 15 residues. With V trimmed by 1 base and J by 6 bases, 5 bases remained unmatched. This chain's CDR3 is CASSLGQGAVQPQHF. CDR3 DNA sequence: TGTGCCAGCAGTTTAGGGCAGGGGGCGGTTCAGCCCCAGCATTTT.

Many counts were recorded for this clonotype. This sequence joins TRBV29-1 and TRBJ2-2, with TRBD1 identical over 7 bases. Trimming removed 5 bases from V and 0 bases from J; junction bases left unmatched: 12. Germline V gene sequence: CDR1 SQVTM, CDR2 ANQGSEA. The CDR3 is 17 amino acids. CDR3 amino acids: CSVLTGTATANTGELFF. DNA for the CDR3: TGCAGCGTTTTAACCGGGACAGCAACCGCGAACACCGGGGAGCTGTTTTTT.

The table lists this clonotype with a few counts. The CDR3 DNA follows: TGTGCCAGCAGTTACTTGCACACAGGGACCCCCTACGAGCAGTACTTC. This translates into CASSYLHTGTPYEQYF. The rearrangement links TRBV6-5 to TRBJ2-7, with TRBD1 as a possible D gene (6 bases). Trimming left V 1 base short and J 2 bases short, with 15 bases between. The germline CDR1 and CDR2 sequences are MNHEY and SVGAGI. There are 16 residues in the CDR3.

The chain employs TRBV7-3 and TRBJ2-3; TRBD2 matches 14 bases. CDR1 SGHTA and CDR2 FQGTGA come from the germline V gene. After removal of 3 bases from V and 4 bases from J, the junction contained 6 bases not matched to a gene. CDR3 length: 17 residues. In DNA form, the CDR3 reads TGTGCCAGCAGCTTGATCGGACTAGCGGGGGGAGCAGATACGCAGTATTTT. This gives the protein CASSLIGLAGGADTQYF.